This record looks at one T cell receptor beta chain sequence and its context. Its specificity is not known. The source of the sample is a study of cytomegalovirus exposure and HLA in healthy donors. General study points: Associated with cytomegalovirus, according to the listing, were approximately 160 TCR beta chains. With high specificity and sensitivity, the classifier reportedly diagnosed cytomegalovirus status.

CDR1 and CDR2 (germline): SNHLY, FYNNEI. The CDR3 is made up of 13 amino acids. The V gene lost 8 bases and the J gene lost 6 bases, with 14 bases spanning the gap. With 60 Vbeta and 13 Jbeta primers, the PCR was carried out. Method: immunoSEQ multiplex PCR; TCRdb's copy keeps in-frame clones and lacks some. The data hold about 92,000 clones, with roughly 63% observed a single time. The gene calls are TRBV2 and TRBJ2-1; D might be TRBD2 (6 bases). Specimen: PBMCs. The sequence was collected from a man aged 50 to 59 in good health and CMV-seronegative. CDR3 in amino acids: CASSTGDLNEQFF. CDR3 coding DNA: TGTGCCAGCTCCACGGGGGACCTCAATGAGCAGTTCTTC.